The TCR beta chain under discussion was sequenced for a study of T cells after somatic rescue of genetic block (dated by TCRdb to 2020 to 2022). For the study in its entirety: The study assessed how robust, over the long term, a T-cell system was when the system had developed through somatic rescue of a genetic block in T-cell development.

V is shortened by 4 bases, J by 11 bases, and the region joining them spans 9 bases. The CDR3 holds 11 amino acids from the cysteine to the phenylalanine. The retained sequence is limited to the CDR3, 33 bases, with the frame set at the first base. The germline V gene encodes CDR1 LNHDA and CDR2 SQIVND (reference sequence). Libraries came from the immunoSEQ multiplex PCR assay. The table was pulled from immuneACCESS by TCRdb, which kept in-frame rearrangements only. Such tables lose some clones; where checked, under half of the loss comes from unresolved V genes, and the rest has no known cause. For this sample there are approximately 14,000 clones; 70% to 80% appear just once. The top ten constitute 13% to 15% of the sample. Of note for this clone: No antigen is known for it. No base quality values were provided; no much bigger clone lies one nucleotide off.

This TCR came from a boy younger than 18. The V and J genes are TRBV19 and TRBJ1-5, with no D gene named confidently. Sequencing was performed on peripheral blood mononuclear cells (PBMCs). The CDR3 protein: CASSTSATQHF. The sequence in DNA is TGTGCCAGTAGTACCTCGGCGACCCAGCATTTT.